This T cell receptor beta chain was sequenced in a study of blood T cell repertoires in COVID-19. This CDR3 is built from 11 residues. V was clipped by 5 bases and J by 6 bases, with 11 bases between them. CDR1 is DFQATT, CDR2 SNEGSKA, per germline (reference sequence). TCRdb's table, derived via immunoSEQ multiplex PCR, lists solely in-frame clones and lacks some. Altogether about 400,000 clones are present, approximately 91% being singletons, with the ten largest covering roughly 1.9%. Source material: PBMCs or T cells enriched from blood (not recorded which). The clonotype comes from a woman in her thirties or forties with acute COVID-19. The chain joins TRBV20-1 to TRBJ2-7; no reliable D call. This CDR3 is CSARREVEQYF. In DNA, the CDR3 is TGCAGTGCTCGCCGTGAGGTCGAGCAGTACTTC.